These T cell receptor beta chains were read from a single sample in a study of shared clonotypes between healthy human individuals. The method was immunoSEQ multiplex PCR; TCRdb's version includes in-frame clones alone and lacks a portion of them. The sample contains about 600,000 clones, almost 97% of which appear only once. Specimen: naive CD4+ T cells sorted from blood. The receptor set was obtained from a woman aged 30 to 39 in good health. Both conserved end residues are part of each CDR3. The D gene is left open where the match is weak. Size is omitted from some rows. Given values are once, few, many or a class for expanded clones.

CDR3aa: CASSIVGGDDQPQHF; CDR3nt: TGTGCCAGTAGTATAGTGGGAGGGGACGATCAGCCCCAGCATTTT; v_gene: TRBV19; abundance: once; j_gene: TRBJ1-5; d_gene: NA
CDR3aa: CASSGSLQFEQYF; CDR3nt: TGTGCCAGCAGCGGGTCCCTACAGTTCGAGCAGTACTTC; v_gene: TRBV21-1; abundance: NA; j_gene: TRBJ2-7; d_gene: NA
CDR3aa: CASSKGPYEQYF; CDR3nt: TGTGCCAGCAGTAAGGGCCCCTACGAGCAGTACTTC; v_gene: TRBV28; abundance: NA; j_gene: TRBJ2-7; d_gene: NA
CDR3aa: CASSDLTSQDYNEQFF; CDR3nt: TGTGCCAGCAGCGACTTGACTAGCCAGGACTACAATGAGCAGTTCTTC; v_gene: TRBV7-9; abundance: NA; j_gene: TRBJ2-1; d_gene: TRBD2
CDR3aa: CSAMKETQYF; CDR3nt: TGCAGTGCTATGAAGGAGACCCAGTACTTC; v_gene: TRBV20-1; abundance: once; j_gene: TRBJ2-5; d_gene: NA
CDR3aa: CASSPRLAGMYEQYF; CDR3nt: TGTGCCAGCAGTCCGAGACTAGCGGGAATGTACGAGCAGTACTTC; v_gene: TRBV28; abundance: NA; j_gene: TRBJ2-7; d_gene: TRBD2
CDR3aa: CASSQDRAWGQRYNSPLHF; CDR3nt: TGCGCCAGCAGCCAAGATCGCGCGTGGGGACAGCGATATAATTCACCCCTCCACTTT; v_gene: TRBV4-1; abundance: NA; j_gene: TRBJ1-6; d_gene: TRBD1
CDR3aa: CASSSFRDRVSYEQYF; CDR3nt: TGTGCCAGCAGCTCCTTTCGGGACAGAGTTTCCTACGAGCAGTACTTC; v_gene: TRBV7-2; abundance: NA; j_gene: TRBJ2-7; d_gene: TRBD1
CDR3aa: CASSRSGRPYEQYF; CDR3nt: TGTGCCAGCAGCAGAAGCGGGAGACCCTACGAGCAGTACTTC; v_gene: TRBV11-3; abundance: once; j_gene: TRBJ2-7; d_gene: TRBD2
CDR3aa: CASSLGQGAPPLHF; CDR3nt: TGTGCCAGCAGTTTAGGACAGGGGGCTCCACCCCTCCACTTT; v_gene: TRBV6-5; abundance: NA; j_gene: TRBJ1-6; d_gene: TRBD1
CDR3aa: CASSLDGSAYEQYF; CDR3nt: TGTGCCAGCAGCTTAGATGGTAGCGCGTACGAGCAGTACTTC; v_gene: TRBV11-2; abundance: NA; j_gene: TRBJ2-7; d_gene: NA
CDR3aa: CASSSGGSRAARGGQPQHF; CDR3nt: TGTGCCAGCAGCTCCGGAGGTTCGAGGGCAGCCAGGGGAGGACAGCCCCAGCATTTT; v_gene: TRBV7-2; abundance: NA; j_gene: TRBJ1-5; d_gene: NA
CDR3aa: CAIGDWTSGKADTQYF; CDR3nt: TGTGCCATCGGAGACTGGACTAGCGGGAAAGCAGATACGCAGTATTTT; v_gene: TRBV10-3; abundance: once; j_gene: TRBJ2-3; d_gene: TRBD2
CDR3aa: CASRREGSWTYEQYF; CDR3nt: TGTGCCAGTAGGAGGGAAGGCAGCTGGACCTACGAGCAGTACTTC; v_gene: TRBV19; abundance: NA; j_gene: TRBJ2-7; d_gene: NA
CDR3aa: CASSLAPGGNTEAFF; CDR3nt: TGCGCCAGCAGCTTGGCGCCAGGGGGCAACACTGAAGCTTTCTTT; v_gene: TRBV5-1; abundance: once; j_gene: TRBJ1-1; d_gene: TRBD1
CDR3aa: CASSLAGNTIYF; CDR3nt: TGTGCCAGCAGCTTAGCAGGAAACACCATATATTTT; v_gene: TRBV7-6; abundance: NA; j_gene: TRBJ1-3; d_gene: NA